This TCR beta chain comes out of a study of PD-L1 blockade in urothelial cancer. As for the study in general: It was at 3 weeks (second dose) and 6 weeks after treatment start that blood was analyzed. When blood samples were assessed, the median T cell count was around 150,000.

The CDR3 sequence is 17 residues long. V lost 2 bases to trimming and J lost 0 bases; unmatched junction nucleotides: 9. Germline loops: CDR1 SGHRS, CDR2 YFSETQ. The time point is: pretreatment peripheral blood. Sequencing was performed with immunoSEQ multiplex PCR; in TCRdb, only in-frame clones are kept and a portion is missing. Seen here are more than 75,000 clones, roughly 84% observed once, and the top ten hold 2% to 2.5%. The starting material was PBMCs, obtained around atezolizumab (anti-PD-L1) treatment. The rearrangement joins TRBV5-1 to TRBJ2-3; the match to TRBD2 covers 7 bases. This receptor was obtained from a man aged 60-69 years with urothelial cancer. CDR3: CASSFGGGLVSTDTQYF. The CDR3 DNA reads TGCGCCAGCAGCTTTGGCGGGGGTCTTGTTAGCACAGATACGCAGTATTTT.